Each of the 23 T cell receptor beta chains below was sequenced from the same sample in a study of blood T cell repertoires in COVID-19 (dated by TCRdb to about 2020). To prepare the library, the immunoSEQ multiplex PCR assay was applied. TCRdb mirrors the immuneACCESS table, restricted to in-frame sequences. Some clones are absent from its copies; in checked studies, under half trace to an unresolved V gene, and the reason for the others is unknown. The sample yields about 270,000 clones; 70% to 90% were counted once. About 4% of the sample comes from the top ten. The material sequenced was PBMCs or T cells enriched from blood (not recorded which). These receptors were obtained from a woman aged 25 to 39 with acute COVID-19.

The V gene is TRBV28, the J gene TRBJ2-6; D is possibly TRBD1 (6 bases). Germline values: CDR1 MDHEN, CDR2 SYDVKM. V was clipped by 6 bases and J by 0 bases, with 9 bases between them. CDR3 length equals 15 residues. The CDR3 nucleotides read TGTGCCAGCAGGCCACAGGGCTCTGGGGCCAACGTCCTGACTTTC. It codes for CASRPQGSGANVLTF.

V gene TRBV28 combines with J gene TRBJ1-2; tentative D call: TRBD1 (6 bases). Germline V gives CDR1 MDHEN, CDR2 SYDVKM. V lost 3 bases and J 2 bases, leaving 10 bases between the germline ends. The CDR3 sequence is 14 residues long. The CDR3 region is CASSFSDRNYGYTF. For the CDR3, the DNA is TGTGCCAGCAGTTTTTCCGACAGGAACTATGGCTACACCTTC.

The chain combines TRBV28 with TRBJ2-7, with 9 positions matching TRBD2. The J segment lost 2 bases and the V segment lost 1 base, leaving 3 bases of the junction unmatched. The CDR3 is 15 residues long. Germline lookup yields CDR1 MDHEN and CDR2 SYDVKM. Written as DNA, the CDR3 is TGTGCCAGCAGTTTATCGACTAGCGGTACCTACGAGCAGTACTTC. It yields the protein CASSLSTSGTYEQYF.

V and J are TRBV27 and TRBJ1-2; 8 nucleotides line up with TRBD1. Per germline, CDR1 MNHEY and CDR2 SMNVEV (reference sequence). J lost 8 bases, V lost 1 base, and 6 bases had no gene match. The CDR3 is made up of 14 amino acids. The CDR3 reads CASSLFPGGRGYTF. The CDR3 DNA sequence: TGTGCCAGCAGTTTATTCCCAGGGGGCAGGGGCTACACCTTC.

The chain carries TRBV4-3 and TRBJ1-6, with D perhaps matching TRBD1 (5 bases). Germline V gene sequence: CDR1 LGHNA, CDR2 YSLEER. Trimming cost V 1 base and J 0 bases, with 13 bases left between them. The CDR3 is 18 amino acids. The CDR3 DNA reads TGCGCCAGCAGCCAAGGGTGGGGGGGAGGCTCCTATAATTCACCCCTCCACTTT. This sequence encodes CASSQGWGGGSYNSPLHF.

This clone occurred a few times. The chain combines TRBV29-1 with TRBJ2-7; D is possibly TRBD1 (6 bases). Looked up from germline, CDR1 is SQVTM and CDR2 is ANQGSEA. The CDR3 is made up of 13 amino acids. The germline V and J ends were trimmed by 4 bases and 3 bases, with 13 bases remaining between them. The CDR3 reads CSVVRTVDYEQYF. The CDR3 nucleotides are TGCAGCGTTGTTAGGACAGTAGACTACGAGCAGTACTTC.

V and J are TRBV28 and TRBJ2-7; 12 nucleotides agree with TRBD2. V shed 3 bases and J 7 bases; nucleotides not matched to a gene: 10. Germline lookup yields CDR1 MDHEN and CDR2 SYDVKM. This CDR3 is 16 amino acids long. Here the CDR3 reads CASSFGRGLAGREQYF. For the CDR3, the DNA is TGTGCCAGCAGTTTCGGGCGTGGACTAGCGGGACGTGAGCAGTACTTC. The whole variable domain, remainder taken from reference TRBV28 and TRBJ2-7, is DVKVTQSSRYLVKRTGEKVFLECVQDMDHENMFWYRQDPGLGLRLIYFSYDVKMKEKGDIPEGYSVSREKKERFSLILESASTNQTSMYLCASSFGRGLAGREQYFGPGTRLTVT.

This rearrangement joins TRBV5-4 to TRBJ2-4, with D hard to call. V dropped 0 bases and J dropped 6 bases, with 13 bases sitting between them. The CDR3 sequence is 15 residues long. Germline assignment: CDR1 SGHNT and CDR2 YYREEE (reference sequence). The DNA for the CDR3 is TGTGCCAGCAGCTTGGGAGGTAGCTCGGTAAACATTCAGTACTTC. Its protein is CASSLGGSSVNIQYF.

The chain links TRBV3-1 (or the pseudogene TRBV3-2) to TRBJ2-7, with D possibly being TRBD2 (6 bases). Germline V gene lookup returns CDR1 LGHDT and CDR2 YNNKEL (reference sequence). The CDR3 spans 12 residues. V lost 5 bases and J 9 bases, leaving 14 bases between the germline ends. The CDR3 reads CASSIGGYVQYF. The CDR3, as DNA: TGTGCCAGCAGCATCGGAGGGTATGTGCAGTACTTC.

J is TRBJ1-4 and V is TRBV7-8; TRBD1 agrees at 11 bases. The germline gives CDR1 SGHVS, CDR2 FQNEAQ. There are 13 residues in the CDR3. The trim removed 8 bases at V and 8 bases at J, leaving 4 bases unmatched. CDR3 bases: TGTGCCAGCCGGACAGGGGGCTCGGAAAAACTGTTTTTT. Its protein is CASRTGGSEKLFF.

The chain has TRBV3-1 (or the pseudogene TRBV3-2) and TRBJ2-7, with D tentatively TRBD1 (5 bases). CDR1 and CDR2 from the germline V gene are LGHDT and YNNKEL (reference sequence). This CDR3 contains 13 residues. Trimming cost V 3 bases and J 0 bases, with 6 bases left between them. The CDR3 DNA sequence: TGTGCCAGCAGCCAGGGGCGCTCCTACGAGCAGTACTTC. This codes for CASSQGRSYEQYF.

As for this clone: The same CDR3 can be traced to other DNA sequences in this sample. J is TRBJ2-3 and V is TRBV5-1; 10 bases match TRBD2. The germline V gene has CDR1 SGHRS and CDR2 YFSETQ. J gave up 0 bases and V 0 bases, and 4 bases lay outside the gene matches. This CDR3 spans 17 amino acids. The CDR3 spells CASSLGLAGASTDTQYF. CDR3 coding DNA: TGCGCCAGCAGCTTGGGTCTAGCGGGAGCTAGCACAGATACGCAGTATTTT.

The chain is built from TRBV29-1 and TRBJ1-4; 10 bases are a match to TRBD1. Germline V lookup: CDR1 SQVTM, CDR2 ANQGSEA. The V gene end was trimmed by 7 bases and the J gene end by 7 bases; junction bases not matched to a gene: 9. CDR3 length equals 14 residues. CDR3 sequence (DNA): TGCAGCGCCGTGGGACAGGGGCGAATTGAAAAACTGTTTTTT. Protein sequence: CSAVGQGRIEKLFF.

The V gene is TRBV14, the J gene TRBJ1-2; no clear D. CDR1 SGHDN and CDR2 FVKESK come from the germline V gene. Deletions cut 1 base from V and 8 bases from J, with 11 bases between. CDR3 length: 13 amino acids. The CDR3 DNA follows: TGTGCCAGCAGCCAAGTCTGGGCAGAAGGCTACACCTTC. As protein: CASSQVWAEGYTF.

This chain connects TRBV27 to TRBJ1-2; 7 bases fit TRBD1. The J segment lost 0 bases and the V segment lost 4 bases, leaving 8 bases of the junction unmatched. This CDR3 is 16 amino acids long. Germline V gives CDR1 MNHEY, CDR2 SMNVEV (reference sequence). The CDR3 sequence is CASSWGRDRTNYGYTF. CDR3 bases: TGTGCCAGCAGTTGGGGTCGGGACAGAACTAACTATGGCTACACCTTC.

This CDR3 is CASSINGPSGSYEQYF. Here the CDR3 DNA reads TGTGCCAGTAGTATTAATGGGCCTAGCGGGAGTTACGAGCAGTACTTC. The V and J genes are TRBV19 and TRBJ2-7; 10 positions match TRBD2. The CDR3 covers 16 residues. CDR1 LNHDA and CDR2 SQIVND come from the germline V gene (reference sequence). The trim removed 3 bases at V and 4 bases at J, leaving 9 bases unmatched.

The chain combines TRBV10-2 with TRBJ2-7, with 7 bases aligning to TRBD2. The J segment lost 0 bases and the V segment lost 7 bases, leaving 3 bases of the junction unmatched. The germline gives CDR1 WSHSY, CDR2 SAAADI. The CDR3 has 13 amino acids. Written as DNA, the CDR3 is TGCGCCAGCACCGGGACTACCTCCTACGAGCAGTACTTC. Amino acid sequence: CASTGTTSYEQYF.

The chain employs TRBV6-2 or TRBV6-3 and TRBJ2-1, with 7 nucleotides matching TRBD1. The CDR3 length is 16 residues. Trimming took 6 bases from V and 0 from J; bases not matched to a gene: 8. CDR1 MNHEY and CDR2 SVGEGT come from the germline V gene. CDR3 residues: CASSLIQGSSYNEQFF. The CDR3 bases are TGTGCCAGCAGCTTAATACAGGGGAGCTCCTACAATGAGCAGTTCTTC.

DNA for the CDR3: TGTGCCAGCAGCCCACTCACTAGCGGCCACTCCTACGAGCAGTACTTC. Its protein product is CASSPLTSGHSYEQYF. The chain carries TRBV3-1 (or the pseudogene TRBV3-2) and TRBJ2-7; 8 bases align to TRBD2. The CDR3 length is 16 residues. Per germline, CDR1 LGHDT and CDR2 YNNKEL (reference sequence). The junction had 8 bases not matched to a gene; V was cut back by 4 bases and J by 0 bases.

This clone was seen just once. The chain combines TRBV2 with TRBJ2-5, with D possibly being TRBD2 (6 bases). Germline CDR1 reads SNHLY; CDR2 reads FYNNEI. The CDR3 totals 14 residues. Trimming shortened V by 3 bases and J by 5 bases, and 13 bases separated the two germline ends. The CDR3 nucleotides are TGTGCCAGCAGTGAGGCAGGGAGGTGGGAGACCCAGTACTTC. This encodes CASSEAGRWETQYF.

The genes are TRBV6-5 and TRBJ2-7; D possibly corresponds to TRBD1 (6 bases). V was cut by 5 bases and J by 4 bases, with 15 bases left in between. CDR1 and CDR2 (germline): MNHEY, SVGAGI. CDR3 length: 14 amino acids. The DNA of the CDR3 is TGTGCCAGCAGTCCTAGACAGGAGACTTACGAGCAGTACTTC. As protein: CASSPRQETYEQYF.

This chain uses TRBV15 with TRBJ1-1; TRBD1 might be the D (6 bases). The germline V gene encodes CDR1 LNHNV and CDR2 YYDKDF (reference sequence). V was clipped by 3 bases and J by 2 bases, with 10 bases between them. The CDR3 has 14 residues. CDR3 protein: CATSRDSTNTEAFF. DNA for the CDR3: TGTGCCACCAGCAGGGACAGCACAAACACTGAAGCTTTCTTT.

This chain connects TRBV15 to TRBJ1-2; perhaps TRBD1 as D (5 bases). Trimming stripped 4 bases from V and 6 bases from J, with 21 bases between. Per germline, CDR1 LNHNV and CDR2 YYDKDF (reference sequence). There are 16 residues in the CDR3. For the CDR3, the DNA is TGTGCCACCAGCACGCCCCCATTGGGAGGGGCCGATGGCTACACCTTC. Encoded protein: CATSTPPLGGADGYTF.